This TCR beta chain was identified during a study of response to subunit inactivated influenza vaccine. Study conclusions and caveats: Researchers suggested that each seasonal influenza vaccination recruits few new T cells.

Remarks on this clonotype: Its target is unknown.

V lost 4 bases, J lost 4 bases, and 16 bases lay in between. Germline V lookup: CDR1 KGHSH, CDR2 LQKENI. CDR3 length: 15 residues. In TCRdb, the RT-PCR reads were re-called with MiXCR into one record per CDR3 protein. The sample shows about 300,000 distinct CDR3 sequences, roughly 22% of them seen only once. The V call is TRBV18, the J call TRBJ2-5; D assignment may be TRBD1 or TRBD2 (5 bases each). The source was PBMCs from blood, collected approximately 20 months after vaccination. The origin of this receptor is a man aged 45 to 70 who received an inactivated influenza vaccine. In DNA, the CDR3 is TGTGCCAGCTCACAACCCGGGACCTGGGGAGAGACCCAGTACTTC. Translation: CASSQPGTWGETQYF.